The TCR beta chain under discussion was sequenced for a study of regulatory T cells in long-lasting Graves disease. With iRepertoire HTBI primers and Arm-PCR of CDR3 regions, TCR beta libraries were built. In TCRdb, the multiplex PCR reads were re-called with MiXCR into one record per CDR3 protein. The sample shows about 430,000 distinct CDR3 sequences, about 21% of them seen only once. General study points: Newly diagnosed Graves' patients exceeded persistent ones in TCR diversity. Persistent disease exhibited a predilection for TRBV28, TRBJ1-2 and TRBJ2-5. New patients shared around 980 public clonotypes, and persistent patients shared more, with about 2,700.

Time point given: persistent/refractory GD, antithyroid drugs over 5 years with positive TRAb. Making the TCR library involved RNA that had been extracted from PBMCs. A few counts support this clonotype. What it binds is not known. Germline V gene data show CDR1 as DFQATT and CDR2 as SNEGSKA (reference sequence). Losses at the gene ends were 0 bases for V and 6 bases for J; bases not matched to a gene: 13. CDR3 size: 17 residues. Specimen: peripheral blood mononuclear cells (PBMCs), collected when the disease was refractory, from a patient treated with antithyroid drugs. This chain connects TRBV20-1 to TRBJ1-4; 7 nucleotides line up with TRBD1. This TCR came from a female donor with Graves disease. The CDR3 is CSARDLGRGRRDEKLFF. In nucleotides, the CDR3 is TGCAGTGCTAGAGATCTGGGCAGGGGGAGGAGGGATGAAAAACTGTTTTTT.